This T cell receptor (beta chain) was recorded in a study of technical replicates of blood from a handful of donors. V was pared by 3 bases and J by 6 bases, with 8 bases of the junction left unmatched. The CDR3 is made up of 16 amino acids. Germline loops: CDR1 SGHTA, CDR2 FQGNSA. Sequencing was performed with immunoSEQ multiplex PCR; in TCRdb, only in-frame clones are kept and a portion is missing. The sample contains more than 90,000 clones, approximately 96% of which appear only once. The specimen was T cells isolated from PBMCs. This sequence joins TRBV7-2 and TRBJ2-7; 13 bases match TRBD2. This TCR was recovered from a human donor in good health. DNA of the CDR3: TGTGCCAGCAGCTTCCGGACTAGCGGGAGTACCTCCGAGCAGTACTTC. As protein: CASSFRTSGSTSEQYF. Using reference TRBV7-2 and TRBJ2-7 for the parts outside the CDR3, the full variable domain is GAGVSQSPSNKVTEKGKDVELRCDPISGHTALYWYRQSLGQGLEFLIYFQGNSAPDKSGLPSDRFSAERTGGSVSTLTIQRTQQEDSAVYLCASSFRTSGSTSEQYFGPGTRLTVT.